Each of the 17 T cell receptor beta chains below was sequenced from the same sample in a study of blood T cell repertoires in COVID-19. This table comes from immunoSEQ multiplex PCR, and its TCRdb copy is limited to in-frame clones, with some not included. The sample shows around 300,000 clones, around 88% of them seen only once. The material sequenced was peripheral blood. The receptors here all came from a woman in her twenties or thirties with COVID-19, enrolled during active disease.

A remark on this clone: Within the sample, other DNA sequences also encode this same CDR3. V gene TRBV19 combines with J gene TRBJ1-1; the D is unclear. The germline V and J ends were trimmed by 4 bases and 0 bases, with 6 bases remaining between them. CDR1 and CDR2 from the germline V gene are LNHDA and SQIVND (reference sequence). CDR3 length equals 13 residues. The chain's CDR3 is CASSSQVNTEAFF. DNA for the CDR3: TGTGCCAGTAGTAGCCAGGTGAACACTGAAGCTTTCTTT.

The chain combines TRBV21-1 with TRBJ1-1. TRBV21-1 corresponds to a pseudogene. This CDR3 has 14 amino acids. CDR3 region: CASSKRGGRTEAFF. The DNA of the CDR3 is TGTGCCAGCAGCAAACGGGGTGGAAGGACTGAAGCTTTCTTT.

The V and J genes are TRBV25-1 and TRBJ2-5, with a tentative D call TRBD2 (7 bases). The germline CDR1 and CDR2 sequences are MGHDK and SYGVNS. Trimming took off 1 base at V and 4 bases at J, with 10 bases between the two ends. The CDR3 runs 14 residues. Here the CDR3 reads CASSEWGGPETQYF. The DNA of the CDR3 is TGTGCCAGCAGTGAATGGGGGGGCCCAGAGACCCAGTACTTC.

This chain uses TRBV3-1 (or the pseudogene TRBV3-2) with TRBJ1-2; a possible D gene is TRBD1 (5 bases). The CDR3 is 13 residues long. The V gene's germline CDR1 is LGHDT and CDR2 YNNKEL (reference sequence). V lost 3 bases and J 8 bases, leaving 13 bases between the germline ends. The CDR3, as DNA: TGTGCCAGCAGCCAGAGTAGGGGATCGGGCTACACCTTC. Encoded protein: CASSQSRGSGYTF.

The J gene is TRBJ2-3, the V gene TRBV5-5; maybe TRBD1 (6 bases). Germline V CDR1 and CDR2: SGHKS, YYEKEE (reference sequence). The V end was cut by 0 bases, the J end by 7 bases, with 18 bases between. The length of the CDR3 is 16 residues. Here the CDR3 reads CASSLVTRGSGNTQYF. Here the CDR3 DNA reads TGTGCCAGCAGCTTGGTGACCAGGGGCAGTGGAAATACGCAGTATTTT.

The chain combines TRBV6-5 with TRBJ2-1; D is perhaps TRBD2 (7 bases). Trimming left V 6 bases short and J 8 bases short, with 17 bases between. From germline, CDR1 is MNHEY and CDR2 SVGAGI. This CDR3 has 14 amino acids. CDR3 loop: CASSRGRGDYEQFF. The DNA of the CDR3 is TGTGCCAGCAGCCGGGGGAGGGGGGACTATGAGCAGTTCTTC.

V and J are TRBV18 and TRBJ2-7; D is uncertain. V gave up 3 bases and J gave up 0 bases, with 12 bases separating them. This CDR3 contains 15 residues. Germline CDR1 is KGHSH and CDR2 is LQKENI. The CDR3 bases are TGTGCCAGCTCACCCGCCAGATCCAGCTCCTACGAGCAGTACGTC. This encodes CASSPARSSSYEQYV.

This clone was found once. This rearrangement joins TRBV27 to TRBJ2-3; weak D call: TRBD2 (6 bases). This CDR3 comprises 13 residues. V dropped 8 bases and J dropped 5 bases, with 14 bases sitting between them. The germline gives CDR1 MNHEY, CDR2 SMNVEV (reference sequence). This CDR3 is CASGRDSGDTQYF. CDR3 in DNA: TGTGCCAGCGGCCGGGACTCGGGAGATACGCAGTATTTT.

The CDR3 DNA reads TGTGCCAGCAGGGCCAGGGGGCGTCAAGAGACCCAGTACTTC. Its protein product is CASRARGRQETQYF. This chain joins TRBV2 and TRBJ2-5, with 8 bases that match TRBD1. Looked up from germline, CDR1 is SNHLY and CDR2 is FYNNEI. J was trimmed by 2 bases and V by 6 bases; bases with no gene match: 5. This CDR3 is 14 amino acids long.

This clone was counted a single time. The chain is built from TRBV19 and TRBJ1-6; possible D gene TRBD1, 6 bases. V was cut by 3 bases and J by 7 bases, with 13 bases left in between. Germline V gives CDR1 LNHDA, CDR2 SQIVND (reference sequence). The CDR3 is made up of 15 amino acids. The CDR3 reads CASSMAGVKNSPLHF. The CDR3 DNA reads TGTGCCAGTAGTATGGCAGGGGTGAAGAATTCACCCCTCCACTTT.

The CDR3 reads CASSEGLLGTGVSGANVLTF. The CDR3 DNA is TGTGCCAGCAGTGAGGGCCTGTTAGGGACAGGCGTCTCTGGGGCCAACGTCCTGACTTTC. The chain combines TRBV2 with TRBJ2-6, with 8 bases aligning to TRBD1. V was pared by 3 bases and J by 0 bases, with 13 bases of the junction left unmatched. This CDR3 has 20 residues. The germline V gene encodes CDR1 SNHLY and CDR2 FYNNEI.

This chain connects TRBV15 to TRBJ1-1, with D tentatively TRBD1 (5 bases). Germline V gives CDR1 LNHNV, CDR2 YYDKDF (reference sequence). The V end lost 3 bases, the J end lost 8 bases, and 10 bases lay between the germline ends. The CDR3 runs to 12 residues. This CDR3 reads CATSSTGGEAFF. The DNA for the CDR3 is TGTGCCACCAGCAGTACCGGGGGAGAAGCTTTCTTT.

The rearrangement joins TRBV6-1 to TRBJ1-1; the D is unclear. The CDR3 contains 13 residues. Looked up from germline, CDR1 is MNHNS and CDR2 is SASEGT. V was trimmed by 2 bases and J by 0 bases, leaving 4 bases between them. The CDR3 DNA sequence: TGTGCCAGCAGTGAAAGCCTGAACACTGAAGCTTTCTTT. This gives the protein CASSESLNTEAFF.

The chain recombines TRBV9 with TRBJ1-1; the D gene is possibly TRBD1 (5 bases). CDR1 is SGDLS, CDR2 YYNGEE, per germline. This CDR3 is built from 15 residues. The V end lost 4 bases, the J end lost 4 bases, and 17 bases lay between the germline ends. The CDR3 sequence: CASSLEGQVGTEAFF. As DNA, the CDR3 is TGTGCCAGCAGCCTAGAGGGGCAGGTGGGCACTGAAGCTTTCTTT. Using reference TRBV9 and TRBJ1-1 for the parts outside the CDR3, the full variable domain is DSGVTQTPKHLITATGQRVTLRCSPRSGDLSVYWYQQSLDQGLQFLIQYYNGEERAKGNILERFSAQQFPDLHSELNLSSLELGDSALYFCASSLEGQVGTEAFFGQGTRLTVV.

The CDR3 here is CASSYSSGFYGYTF. In nucleotides, the CDR3 is TGTGCCAGCAGTTACTCGTCAGGGTTTTATGGCTACACCTTC. The genes are TRBV6-5 and TRBJ1-2, with D tentatively TRBD1 (5 bases). Trimming stripped 0 bases from V and 5 bases from J, with 10 bases between. CDR1 and CDR2 (germline): MNHEY, SVGAGI. CDR3 length: 14 residues.

The V call is TRBV7-9, the J call TRBJ1-1, with 7 bases identical to TRBD1. This CDR3 spans 13 amino acids. V shed 1 base, J shed 5 bases, and the junction held 1 base outside the gene matches. Germline loops: CDR1 SEHNR, CDR2 FQNEAQ (reference sequence). The CDR3 DNA sequence: TGTGCCAGCAGCTTAGAACAGGGGACTGAAGCTTTCTTT. Protein product: CASSLEQGTEAFF.

The chain links TRBV19 to TRBJ2-7; 9 bases align to TRBD1. The CDR3 runs 15 residues. The V and J ends lost 8 bases and 2 bases, in that order; junction bases with no gene match: 10. Germline values: CDR1 LNHDA, CDR2 SQIVND (reference sequence). CDR3 loop: CASSIGTGYTYEQYF. The DNA of the CDR3 is TGTGCCAGTTCCATAGGGACAGGGTACACCTACGAGCAGTACTTC.